The next 7 T cell receptor beta chains were all read from a single sample in a study of shared clonotypes between healthy human individuals. Here immunoSEQ multiplex PCR was the method, and the copy in TCRdb shows in-frame clones only, minus some. This table holds 550,000 to 700,000 clones, around 78% found once. Material: memory CD4+ T cells sorted from blood. The subset was: CD45RA-negative fraction. The receptors were gathered from a woman aged 25 to 39 in good health.

The rearrangement links TRBV5-1 to TRBJ1-1; TRBD1 matches at 8 bases. The V gene's germline CDR1 is SGHRS and CDR2 YFSETQ. J gave up 6 bases and V 2 bases, and 3 bases lay outside the gene matches. The length of the CDR3 is 13 residues. The CDR3 loop reads CASSFAGGSEAFF. Here the CDR3 DNA reads TGCGCCAGCAGCTTTGCAGGGGGCTCTGAAGCTTTCTTT.

This clone was seen a single time. The rearrangement uses TRBV25-1 and TRBJ2-5; 8 bases fit TRBD2. CDR1 is MGHDK and CDR2 is SYGVNS in the germline V gene. J lost 3 bases, V lost 4 bases, and 4 bases had no gene match. This CDR3 is built from 14 residues. The CDR3 loop reads CASSVREVKETQYF. CDR3 DNA: TGTGCCAGCAGTGTGCGGGAGGTCAAAGAGACCCAGTACTTC.

CDR3 sequence (DNA): TGTGCCAGCAGTTTTCGGGGAGGGACAAACATTCAGTACTTC. Encoded protein: CASSFRGGTNIQYF. This sequence joins TRBV2 and TRBJ2-4; 7 positions match TRBD2. V trimming: 5 bases; J trimming: 6 bases; junction bases outside the gene matches: 7. Looked up from germline, CDR1 is SNHLY and CDR2 is FYNNEI. There are 14 residues in the CDR3. Drawing the rest from reference TRBV2 and TRBJ2-4, the complete variable domain is EPEVTQTPSHQVTQMGQEVILRCVPISNHLYFYWYRQILGQKVEFLVSFYNNEISEKSEIFDDQFSVERPDGSNFTLKIRSTKLEDSAMYFCASSFRGGTNIQYFGAGTRLSVL.

CDR3 nucleotides: TGTGCCAGTAGTTGGGCTGGGGGGTCCTACAATGAGCAGTTCTTC. Protein: CASSWAGGSYNEQFF. V gene TRBV19 combines with J gene TRBJ2-1, with TRBD2 as a possible D gene (6 bases). Trimming left V 5 bases short and J 1 base short, with 12 bases between. Looked up from germline, CDR1 is LNHDA and CDR2 is SQIVND (reference sequence). The CDR3 contains 15 residues.

The V gene is TRBV9, the J gene TRBJ2-3; no definite D call. Germline assignment: CDR1 SGDLS and CDR2 YYNGEE. The V end was cut by 0 bases, the J end by 0 bases, with 8 bases between. The length of the CDR3 is 15 residues. The CDR3 DNA reads TGTGCCAGCAGCGTAGATCACGCTAGCACAGATACGCAGTATTTT. Its translation: CASSVDHASTDTQYF. The whole variable domain, filled in from reference TRBV9 and TRBJ2-3, reads DSGVTQTPKHLITATGQRVTLRCSPRSGDLSVYWYQQSLDQGLQFLIQYYNGEERAKGNILERFSAQQFPDLHSELNLSSLELGDSALYFCASSVDHASTDTQYFGPGTRLTVL.

J is TRBJ2-5 and V is TRBV28, with D perhaps being TRBD1 or TRBD2 (5 bases each). Trimming took 5 bases from V and 7 from J, leaving 26 bases between them. Germline assignment: CDR1 MDHEN and CDR2 SYDVKM. This CDR3 comprises 17 residues. In DNA form, the CDR3 reads TGTGCCAGCAGTCCCGCGGAGGCAGGGCAGAATGTGGCGACCCAGTACTTC. It specifies CASSPAEAGQNVATQYF.

The count of this clone is one. This chain links TRBV5-1 with TRBJ2-3, with D tentatively TRBD1 or TRBD2 (6 bases each). The CDR3 has 16 residues. The V end was cut by 0 bases, the J end by 3 bases, with 14 bases between. CDR1 and CDR2 (germline): SGHRS, YFSETQ. Here the CDR3 reads CASSLEGGADTDTQYF. DNA for the CDR3: TGCGCCAGCAGCTTGGAGGGGGGCGCAGATACAGATACGCAGTATTTT.